In this sample, the clone carrying this T cell receptor (beta chain) turned up a few times. The source of the sample is a study of ipilimumab plus nivolumab after autologous stem cell transplantation. With 4 bases removed from V and 2 bases from J, the gap between germline ends came to 8 bases. The germline V gene has CDR1 MNHEY and CDR2 SMNVEV (reference sequence). The CDR3 runs to 13 residues. Starting 14 to 28 days after autologous transplant, ipilimumab 1 mg/kg was given. Through week 26, nivolumab 3 mg/kg IV was given weeks 1, 4, 7, 10, then biweekly. Repertoires were generated with immunoSEQ multiplex PCR, while TCRdb's copy carries only in-frame clones and drops some. The data contain some 3,100 clones, approximately 76% of them singletons.

The sample consisted of PBMCs, taken in a trial of ipilimumab plus nivolumab as post-transplant consolidation. This chain joins TRBV27 and TRBJ1-2, with unresolved D. The origin of this receptor is a male donor with primary mediastinal lymphoma. The CDR3 region is CASSSAGNYGYTF. CDR3 DNA: TGTGCCAGCAGTTCGGCGGGAAACTATGGCTACACCTTC.